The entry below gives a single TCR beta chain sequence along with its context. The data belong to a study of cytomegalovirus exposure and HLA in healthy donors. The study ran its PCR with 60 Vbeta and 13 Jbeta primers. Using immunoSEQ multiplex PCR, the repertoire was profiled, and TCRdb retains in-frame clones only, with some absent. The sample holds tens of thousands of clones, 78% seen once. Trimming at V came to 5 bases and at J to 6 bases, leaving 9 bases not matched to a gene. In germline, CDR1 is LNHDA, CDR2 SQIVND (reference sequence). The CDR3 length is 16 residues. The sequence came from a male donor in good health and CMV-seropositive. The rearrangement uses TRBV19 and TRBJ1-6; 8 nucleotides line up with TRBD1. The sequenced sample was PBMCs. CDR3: CASSFGQGRLNSPLHF. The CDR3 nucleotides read TGTGCCAGTAGTTTCGGACAGGGAAGGCTTAATTCACCCCTCCACTTT.